This T cell receptor (beta chain) was observed in a study of control samples from healthy donors and cancer patients (TCRdb year 2020). Libraries were built with the immunoSEQ multiplex PCR assay. As stored in TCRdb, this immuneACCESS dataset retains in-frame rearrangements with V and J assigned. A fraction of the clones does not appear; measured against another copy, unresolved V genes explain less than half of the discrepancy, and the remainder lacks a known reason. The sample table records around 58,000 clones; about 96% of these occur just once. Of the sample, roughly 0.99% is held by the ten largest clones. With respect to this clone: The target of this receptor is not known. Nothing much larger sits one base from this clone, and base qualities are not available.

Including cysteine and phenylalanine, the CDR3 has 13 amino acids. Just the 39-base CDR3 DNA is kept, in frame starting at base 1. The germline V gene supplies CDR1 MGHRA and CDR2 YSYEKL. Relative to germline, V is missing 3 bases and J is missing 12 bases, with 9 bases of the junction outside any gene match. This clonotype originated in a young woman in good health. The chain uses TRBV4-1 and TRBJ1-1; 8 nucleotides in the junction match TRBD1. The sequencing sample was made of blood. The DNA sequence follows: TGCGCCAGCAGCCACCCCTTGACAGGGGAAACTTTCTTT. Its translation reads: CASSHPLTGETFF.